The clone carrying this TCR beta chain was recorded a few times. Its antigen is not identified. This record belongs to a study of T cells after yellow fever vaccination. The J segment lost 5 bases and the V segment lost 5 bases, leaving 13 bases of the junction unmatched. This CDR3 spans 16 amino acids. Per the germline V gene, CDR1 is SGHVS and CDR2 is FNYEAQ. Study-level points and caveats: The presence of abundant clonotypes contaminating from the bulk population was possible in FACS-sorted repertoires.

TCRdb reprocessed the 5' RACE reads via MiXCR and lists one record per CDR3 protein. The sample lists some 560,000 distinct CDR3 sequences; approximately 16% were seen once. Sequenced material: PBMCs, taken less than 6 days after the first yellow fever vaccination. The receptor comes from a man aged 18 to 29 who received the YFV17D yellow fever vaccine. The chain has TRBV7-6 and TRBJ2-3; 7 nucleotides align to TRBD2. The CDR3 region has the DNA TGTGCCAGCAGCCCCGGTGGGAGCGGGGATTTAGATACGCAGTATTTT. It specifies CASSPGGSGDLDTQYF.